Below, 5 T cell receptor beta chains from the same sample are listed, as sequenced in a study of T cell changes during pregnancy in multiple sclerosis. TCRdb's table, derived via immunoSEQ multiplex PCR, lists solely in-frame clones and lacks some. The sample records roughly 89,000 clones, about 93% being singletons. Sample: peripheral blood, taken in the first trimester of pregnancy. These receptors all come from a female donor with multiple sclerosis, enrolled in a pregnancy study.

Notes on this clone: Distinct nucleotide sequences in the sample also encode this CDR3. The chain links TRBV15 to TRBJ2-5; TRBD1 matches at 9 bases. The V gene end was trimmed by 3 bases and the J gene end by 4 bases; junction bases not matched to a gene: 6. The CDR3 loop spans 15 amino acids. Germline assignment: CDR1 LNHNV and CDR2 YYDKDF (reference sequence). The CDR3 DNA is TGTGCCACCAGCAGGAAACAGGGGGCGGGAGAGACCCAGTACTTC. Translation: CATSRKQGAGETQYF. Using reference TRBV15 and TRBJ2-5 for the parts outside the CDR3, the full variable domain is DAMVIQNPRYQVTQFGKPVTLSCSQTLNHNVMYWYQQKSSQAPKLLFHYYDKDFNNEADTPDNFQSRRPNTSFCFLDIRSPGLGDTAMYLCATSRKQGAGETQYFGPGTRLLVL.

The chain links TRBV9 to TRBJ1-4, with TRBD1 matching over 7 bases. The CDR3 consists of 14 residues. J gave up 6 bases and V 4 bases, and 6 bases lay outside the gene matches. Germline values: CDR1 SGDLS, CDR2 YYNGEE. Here the CDR3 DNA reads TGTGCCAGCAGCTCCGGACAGGATTATGAAAAACTGTTTTTT. This encodes CASSSGQDYEKLFF.

The gene calls are TRBV29-1 and TRBJ2-7; 8 positions match TRBD2. Germline V gives CDR1 SQVTM, CDR2 ANQGSEA. V trimming: 4 bases; J trimming: 5 bases; junction bases outside the gene matches: 7. This CDR3 has 13 amino acids. CDR3 nucleotides: TGCAGCGTTGCCCCGGGACTAGAAGACGAGCAGTACTTC. Translating it yields CSVAPGLEDEQYF.

The chain joins TRBV5-1 to TRBJ1-3, with 8 bases identical to TRBD1. Germline CDR1 and CDR2: SGHRS and YFSETQ. This CDR3 spans 14 amino acids. J gave up 5 bases and V 3 bases, and 4 bases lay outside the gene matches. The CDR3 loop is CASSSDRARNTIYF. CDR3 DNA: TGCGCCAGCAGCTCGGACAGGGCAAGAAACACCATATATTTT.

The chain couples TRBV19 to TRBJ2-2; 7 bases are shared with TRBD1. Germline lookup yields CDR1 LNHDA and CDR2 SQIVND (reference sequence). This CDR3 has 16 amino acids. The junction had 9 bases not matched to a gene; V was cut back by 6 bases and J by 2 bases. CDR3 DNA: TGTGCCAGTAGGATCACAGGGGTGGGTAACACCGGGGAGCTGTTTTTT. This codes for CASRITGVGNTGELFF.